This TCR beta chain was identified during a study of beta chain features in type 1 diabetes. The authors reverse transcribed all of the isolated RNA, so sequencing captured expressed TCRB transcripts. Method: immunoSEQ multiplex PCR; TCRdb's copy keeps in-frame clones and lacks some. The table includes around 40,000 clones, roughly 49% detected once. Donors contributed one heparinised blood draw apiece, averaging approximately 100 mL. The TCR sequence derives from a woman aged 18-29 years in good health. Input material: Tregs from blood.

For the CDR3, the DNA is TGCGCCAGCAGCCAAGCCGGGACAGCTAACTATGGCTACACCTTC. Translation: CASSQAGTANYGYTF. V gene TRBV4-3 combines with J gene TRBJ1-2; 7 bases match TRBD1. CDR1 LGHNA and CDR2 YSLEER come from the germline V gene. Trimming at V came to 1 base and at J to 0 bases, leaving 2 bases not matched to a gene. The CDR3 covers 15 residues.